This is a list of T cell receptor beta chains from one sample in a study of cytomegalovirus exposure and HLA in healthy donors. TCRdb keeps only in-frame clones here, not all; method: immunoSEQ multiplex PCR. The data show 200,000 or so clones, about 79% seen once. The sequenced sample consisted of PBMCs. The receptors stem from a woman aged 25 to 39 in good health and CMV-seropositive. Each CDR3 is given with its conserved first and last residue. D genes are given only for firm matches. Expanded clones get a size class; other rows say once, few or many, or leave the size out.

>TRBV6-6|.|TRBJ2-1|.
TGTGCCAGCAGTTACATGGTGACTACCAGCTACAATGAGCAGTTCTTC
CASSYMVTTSYNEQFF
>TRBV11-2|.|TRBJ2-7|.
TGTGCCAGCAGCCCCATTCACGAGCAGTACTTC
CASSPIHEQYF
>TRBV6-5|.|TRBJ2-2|TRBD1
TGTGCCAGCAGTTGGGGGCAGGGGGAATTCCCCGGGGAGCTGTTTTTT
CASSWGQGEFPGELFF
>TRBV2|.|TRBJ1-1|TRBD1
TGTGCCAGCACCCGGGACAGGGGCCCTGAAGCTTTCTTT
CASTRDRGPEAFF
>TRBV28|.|TRBJ2-1|TRBD2
TGTGCCAGCAGTTCCAAGCGGGAGGGCCGGATTTGGCAGTTCTTC
CASSSKREGRIWQFF
>TRBV4-2|.|TRBJ2-7|TRBD2
TGTGCCAGCAGCCAAGATCGGGGCGGGAGTGAAGAGCAGTACTTC
CASSQDRGGSEEQYF
>TRBV2|.|TRBJ1-1|.
TGTGCCAGCAGTGGACAGCCGAACACTGAAGCTTTCTTT
CASSGQPNTEAFF
>TRBV7-9|.|TRBJ2-7|.
TGTGCCAGCTCACTAGGGAGCAGAAACGAGCAGTACTTC
CASSLGSRNEQYF
>TRBV15|.|TRBJ1-2|.
TGTGCCACCAGCAGAGGCCAGGGAGGCTATGGCTACACCTTC
CATSRGQGGYGYTF
>TRBV28|few|TRBJ2-7|.
TGTGCCAGCATAGCCCCCGGAAACTCCTACGAGCAGTACTTC
CASIAPGNSYEQYF
>TRBV11-2|.|TRBJ1-5|.
TGTGCCAGCAGCTTAGGTAGAAATCAGCCCCAGCATTTT
CASSLGRNQPQHF
>TRBV4-2|.|TRBJ1-1|.
TGTGCCAGCAAACAGGGAACCGAAGCTTTCTTT
CASKQGTEAFF
>TRBV5-1|.|TRBJ2-3|TRBD2
TGCGCCAGCAGCCTGGGGACTAGCGGGAGCGTGGATACGCAGTATTTT
CASSLGTSGSVDTQYF
>TRBV19|.|TRBJ2-3|TRBD2
TGTGCCAGTAGTATCGGACTAGCGGGAGGAGATACGCAGTATTTT
CASSIGLAGGDTQYF
>TRBV18|.|TRBJ1-1|.
TGTGCCAGCTCACCACCTGACACAGACACTGAAGCTTTCTTT
CASSPPDTDTEAFF
>TRBV6-6|.|TRBJ1-2|.
TGTGCCAGCAGTCCCGGGACAAACTATGGCTACACCTTC
CASSPGTNYGYTF
>TRBV30|.|TRBJ2-1|.
TGTGTAATGGGGCTCTCCTACAATGAGCAGTTCTTC
CVMGLSYNEQFF
>TRBV9|.|TRBJ2-1|.
TGTGCCAGCAGCGACGCGAACAGGTTCTCCTACAATGAGCAGTTCTTC
CASSDANRFSYNEQFF
>TRBV5-1|once|TRBJ2-1|.
TGCGCCAGCACCGACCTAGACAATGAGCAGTTCTTC
CASTDLDNEQFF
>TRBV6-5|.|TRBJ1-1|.
TGTGCCAGCAGTAGGGGGAGCACTGAAGCTTTCTTT
CASSRGSTEAFF
>TRBV27|.|TRBJ2-1|TRBD1
TGTGCCAGCAGTCCCGGGACAGGGGGCTATGAGCAGTTCTTC
CASSPGTGGYEQFF
>TRBV2|.|TRBJ2-3|TRBD2
TGTGCCAGCAGTGAAGAATCACTAGCGCGCACAGATACGCAGTATTTT
CASSEESLARTDTQYF
>TRBV15|few|TRBJ1-2|.
TGTGCCACCAGCAGAGGAGGCAGCTATGGCTACACCTTC
CATSRGGSYGYTF
>TRBV14|.|TRBJ2-7|TRBD2
TGTGCCAGCAGCCTCCGCTCGGTGGCGGGAGGTCACTACTCCTACGAGCAGTACTTC
CASSLRSVAGGHYSYEQYF
>TRBV7-6|.|TRBJ1-1|TRBD1
TGTGCCAGCAGCTTAATGGGGGACAGTGAAGCTTTCTTT
CASSLMGDSEAFF
>TRBV11-3|.|TRBJ2-7|TRBD2
TGTGCCAGCAGCTCGGGGGGGGATGTGTACGAGCAGTACTTC
CASSSGGDVYEQYF
>TRBV28|.|TRBJ2-7|TRBD2
TGTGCCAGCAGTTTTATAAGCGGGGGAACGTACGAGCAGTACTTC
CASSFISGGTYEQYF
>TRBV19|.|TRBJ1-5|.
TGTGCCAGTAGTATGGGGGGGTTCGGTCAGCCCCAGCATTTT
CASSMGGFGQPQHF
>TRBV6-6|.|TRBJ1-1|.
TGTGCCAGCAGTAACCCATGGGACCGGGAGACTGAAGCTTTCTTT
CASSNPWDRETEAFF
>TRBV18|.|TRBJ2-7|.
TGTGCCAGCTCGCAAAGCGGTGGTTTCTACGAGCAGTACTTC
CASSQSGGFYEQYF
>TRBV7-8|.|TRBJ2-3|.
TGTGCCAGCAGCAGCCCGGGACTCGGCACAGATACGCAGTATTTT
CASSSPGLGTDTQYF
>TRBV5-6|.|TRBJ2-7|TRBD2
TGTGCCAGCAGCCCATTCGGGGGGGGTAGTGGCGAGCAGTACTTC
CASSPFGGGSGEQYF
>TRBV25-1|.|TRBJ1-4|TRBD1
TGTGCCAGCGGTACTCAGGGGGGACGGGAAAAACTGTTTTTT
CASGTQGGREKLFF
>TRBV30|.|TRBJ2-2|.
TGTGCCTGGAGTGTTGAGGTGGACGGGGAGCTGTTTTTT
CAWSVEVDGELFF
>TRBV2|.|TRBJ2-7|TRBD2
TGTGCCAGCGGGGGGACTAGCGGCTACGAGCAGTACTTC
CASGGTSGYEQYF
>TRBV6-5|.|TRBJ1-1|.
TGTGCCAGCAGTAAAGACAGCTTGAACACTGAAGCTTTCTTT
CASSKDSLNTEAFF
>TRBV5-6|.|TRBJ1-1|.
TGTGCCAGCAGCCTAGCAGGCGGAGAAGCTTTCTTT
CASSLAGGEAFF
>TRBV5-1|.|TRBJ2-3|.
TGCGCCAGCAGCGACACCCTGAAAAACCCTGAGTATTTT
CASSDTLKNPEYF
>TRBV5-1|.|TRBJ1-1|TRBD1
TGCGCCAGCAGCCAACCCGGGACAGGGGACACTGAAGCTTTCTTT
CASSQPGTGDTEAFF
>TRBV11-2|.|TRBJ2-1|TRBD2
TGTGCCAGCAGCTTAGGCGGGAGGCGGGTGGACAATGAGCAGTTCTTC
CASSLGGRRVDNEQFF
>TRBV29-1|.|TRBJ2-3|.
TGCAGCGTCGAGCGACTAGGAGATACGCAGTATTTT
CSVERLGDTQYF
>TRBV7-2|.|TRBJ1-3|.
TGTGCCAGCAGCTTAAGGCGGGGAGGAAACACCATATATTTT
CASSLRRGGNTIYF
>TRBV6-6|.|TRBJ2-7|TRBD1
TGTGCCAGCAGCAAGGACAGGGGATACGAGCAGTACTTC
CASSKDRGYEQYF
>TRBV11-2|.|TRBJ2-5|.
TGTGCCAGCAGCTTAGGCGGTCTCCAAGAGACCCAGTACTTC
CASSLGGLQETQYF
>TRBV27|.|TRBJ1-1|.
TGTGCCAGCAGGGAGAGGAACACTGAAGCTTTCTTT
CASRERNTEAFF
>TRBV4-2|.|TRBJ2-1|TRBD2
TGTGCCAGCAGCCAGGGACTAGCGGGAAGCTCCTACAATGAGCAGTTCTTC
CASSQGLAGSSYNEQFF
>TRBV5-1|.|TRBJ1-2|.
TGCGCCAGCAGCTTTGGCCTAGGGGTAGGGGACAAAAACTATGGCTACACCTTC
CASSFGLGVGDKNYGYTF
>TRBV5-4|once|TRBJ1-1|TRBD1
TGTGCCAGCAGTACTCCGGGACAGGGAAGGAACACTGAAGCTTTCTTT
CASSTPGQGRNTEAFF
>TRBV2|few|TRBJ1-2|TRBD1
TGTGCCAGCACCAAGGAACAGGGGGCTCCCTATGGCTACACCTTC
CASTKEQGAPYGYTF
>TRBV2|few|TRBJ1-2|.
TGTGCCAGTCTAGCCCAAGGGGGCTATGGCTACACCTTC
CASLAQGGYGYTF
>TRBV29-1|.|TRBJ2-1|.
TGCAGCGTTGGTCCGGGACTTACCAACAATGAGCAGTTCTTC
CSVGPGLTNNEQFF
>TRBV28|.|TRBJ2-7|TRBD1
TGTGCCAGCAGCCCTGACAGGGGGCGCGGGTACGAGCAGTACTTC
CASSPDRGRGYEQYF
>TRBV7-9|once|TRBJ1-1|.
TGTGCCAGCAGCCTACTTGACAGTGAAGCTTTCTTT
CASSLLDSEAFF
>TRBV25-1|.|TRBJ2-1|TRBD1
TGTGCCAGCAGTGTAGACAGGGCGCCCAATGAGCAGTTCTTC
CASSVDRAPNEQFF